This T cell receptor (beta chain) stems from a study of blood T cell repertoires in COVID-19. Repertoires were generated with immunoSEQ multiplex PCR, while TCRdb's copy carries only in-frame clones and drops some. Among 300,000 or so clones listed, 90% were seen once. This clonotype was obtained from a man in his 60s who had recovered from COVID-19. Sequencing was done on a sample of PBMCs or T cells enriched from blood (not recorded which).

CDR3 sequence (DNA): TGTGCCAGCAGCTTGTTCGGTAGCAATCAGCCCCAGCATTTT. This sequence encodes CASSLFGSNQPQHF. V and J are TRBV5-4 and TRBJ1-5; D is unresolved. The germline V gene encodes CDR1 SGHNT and CDR2 YYREEE (reference sequence). The CDR3 consists of 14 residues. The V end was cut by 1 base, the J end by 0 bases, with 5 bases between.